These 28 T cell receptor beta chains originate from one sample sequenced in a study of identical twins. TCRdb reprocessed the 5' RACE reads with MiXCR, giving one entry per CDR3 protein. The profile covers roughly 1.6 million distinct CDR3 sequences, with more than 30% appearing a single time and over 0.25% taken by the ten largest. The source material was cord blood. The receptors here all came from a newborn girl in good health.

V and J are TRBV5-1 and TRBJ2-5; 9 bases match TRBD1. Losses at the gene ends were 4 bases for V and 5 bases for J; bases not matched to a gene: 12. CDR3 length: 16 residues. The germline CDR1 and CDR2 sequences are SGHRS and YFSETQ. The CDR3 sequence is CASSLVRTGARETQYF. The CDR3 DNA is TGCGCCAGCAGCCTTGTCCGGACAGGGGCTAGGGAGACCCAGTACTTC.

This clonotype was picked up a small number of times. The rearrangement links TRBV10-3 to TRBJ1-1; D is unclear. CDR3 length: 13 amino acids. Per the germline V gene, CDR1 is ENHRY and CDR2 is SYGVKD. Deletions cut 7 bases from V and 0 bases from J, with 9 bases between. The CDR3 DNA follows: TGTGCCATCAACGATAACTTGAACACTGAAGCTTTCTTT. Translated: CAINDNLNTEAFF.

This clonotype was counted a few times. The genes are TRBV3-1 and TRBJ2-5, with 9 bases identical to TRBD2. This CDR3 spans 16 amino acids. Looked up from germline, CDR1 is LGHDT and CDR2 is YNNKEL (reference sequence). After removal of 3 bases from V and 2 bases from J, the junction contained 7 bases not matched to a gene. DNA of the CDR3: TGTGCCAGCAGCCAGAGGACTAGCGCGGAACAAGAGACCCAGTACTTC. It encodes CASSQRTSAEQETQYF.

The chain joins TRBV5-1 to TRBJ2-3, with 9 bases lining up with TRBD2. Germline V CDR1 and CDR2: SGHRS, YFSETQ. With V trimmed by 1 base and J by 5 bases, 5 bases remained unmatched. This CDR3 spans 15 amino acids. CDR3 protein: CASSLSPSGVDTQYF. The CDR3 nucleotides read TGCGCCAGCAGCTTGTCCCCTAGCGGGGTAGATACGCAGTATTTT. Full variable domain (remainder filled in from reference TRBV5-1 and TRBJ2-3): KAGVTQTPRYLIKTRGQQVTLSCSPISGHRSVSWYQQTPGQGLQFLFEYFSETQRNKGNFPGRFSGRQFSNSRSEMNVSTLELGDSALYLCASSLSPSGVDTQYFGPGTRLTVL.

The V call is TRBV16, the J call TRBJ2-5; D gene ambiguous. V dropped 5 bases and J dropped 1 base, with 17 bases sitting between them. The CDR3 sequence is 16 residues long. Germline V CDR1 and CDR2: KGHSY, FQNENV. The CDR3 DNA follows: TGTGCCAGCAGCAAAGAAATCCCACCGAGCCAAGAGACCCAGTACTTC. Protein sequence: CASSKEIPPSQETQYF. Full variable domain (missing parts from reference TRBV16 and TRBJ2-5): GEEVAQTPKHLVRGEGQKAKLYCAPIKGHSYVFWYQQVLKNEFKFLISFQNENVFDETGMPKERFSAKCLPNSPCSLEIQATKLEDSAVYFCASSKEIPPSQETQYFGPGTRLLVL.

The gene calls are TRBV6-2 or TRBV6-3 and TRBJ1-2; a possible D gene is TRBD1 (5 bases). Germline-derived CDR1 and CDR2 are MNHEY and SVGEGT. The CDR3 extends over 14 amino acids. V was clipped by 2 bases and J by 3 bases, with 10 bases between them. For the CDR3, the DNA is TGTGCCAGCAGTTACCTGGCAGGGCACTATGGCTACACCTTC. It specifies CASSYLAGHYGYTF.

This rearrangement joins TRBV19 to TRBJ2-7; D is uncertain. The DNA end is more similar to TRBJ2-4, so the J call may be wrong. Germline CDR1 reads LNHDA; CDR2 reads SQIVND (reference sequence). This CDR3 region has 11 residues. CDR3 sequence (DNA): TGTGCCAGTAGTAGAGAAAACATTCAGTACTTC. Encoded protein: CASSRENIQYF.

The chain carries TRBV12-3 or TRBV12-4 and TRBJ2-1; 16 bases are shared with TRBD2. This CDR3 has 16 amino acids. The V gene end was trimmed by 6 bases and the J gene end by 8 bases; junction bases not matched to a gene: 7. The CDR3 coding sequence is TGTGCCAGCAGCCCGGGACTAGCGGGGGGGTATGATGAGCAGTTCTTC. Translated, it gives CASSPGLAGGYDEQFF.

The chain has TRBV5-6 and TRBJ1-5; TRBD1 matches at 7 bases. J lost 3 bases, V lost 4 bases, and 7 bases had no gene match. Germline V gives CDR1 SGHDT, CDR2 YYEEEE. This CDR3 has 15 residues. Here the CDR3 DNA reads TGTGCCAGCAGCCATGGACAGGCGGTCAATCAGCCCCAGCATTTT. This encodes CASSHGQAVNQPQHF. The full variable domain, its missing parts supplied by reference TRBV5-6 and TRBJ1-5, is DAGVTQSPTHLIKTRGQQVTLRCSPKSGHDTVSWYQQALGQGPQFIFQYYEEEERQRGNFPDRFSGHQFPNYSSELNVNALLLGDSALYLCASSHGQAVNQPQHFGDGTRLSIL.

The J gene is TRBJ1-4, the V gene TRBV20-1, with a weak D call TRBD1 (5 bases). Germline CDR1 DFQATT, CDR2 SNEGSKA (reference sequence). V was pared by 2 bases and J by 7 bases, with 11 bases between. CDR3 length equals 13 residues. CDR3 protein: CSARQGRSEKLFF. Written as DNA, the CDR3 is TGCAGTGCTAGACAGGGTCGGAGTGAAAAACTGTTTTTT.

This clonotype was observed a few times. This chain uses TRBV6-1 with TRBJ2-7; D gene ambiguous. Per the germline V gene, CDR1 is MNHNS and CDR2 is SASEGT. Deletions cut 7 bases from V and 2 bases from J, with 9 bases between. CDR3 size: 12 residues. In nucleotides, the CDR3 is TGTGCCAGCACGGAGACACCCTACGAGCAGTACTTC. Translated, it gives CASTETPYEQYF.

CDR3 sequence reads: CASSLGLPKYF. DNA of the CDR3: TGTGCCAGCAGCTTAGGTCTCCCTAAGTACTTC. This rearrangement joins TRBV7-2 to TRBJ2-5; unclear D gene. Trimming left V 1 base short and J 12 bases short, with 9 bases between. The CDR3 is made up of 11 amino acids. Germline CDR1 SGHTA, CDR2 FQGNSA.

Only one count was recorded for this clonotype. The CDR3 region has the DNA TGTGCCAGCAGCCAAAGGGAGGGACTAGCGCCCAATGAGCAGTTCTTC. Translating it yields CASSQREGLAPNEQFF. The chain uses TRBV3-1 and TRBJ2-1, with 10 bases aligning to TRBD2. The CDR3 is 16 residues long. Looked up from germline, CDR1 is LGHDT and CDR2 is YNNKEL (reference sequence). Trimming removed 2 bases from V and 6 bases from J; junction bases left unmatched: 7.

A remark on this clonotype: A clone one base away is much larger, so this may be a read error. The chain recombines TRBV12-3 or TRBV12-4 with TRBJ2-3, with D hard to call. This CDR3 region has 14 residues. The ends were cut back, 3 bases at V and 4 bases at J, with 11 bases in the middle. CDR3 loop: CASSFFGFADTQYF. CDR3 bases: TGTGCCAGCAGTTTTTTCGGATTCGCAGATACGCAGTATTTT.

This clonotype has more than one count but fewer than ten. V and J are TRBV4-2 and TRBJ2-5, with 10 positions matching TRBD2. Germline V lookup: CDR1 LGHNA, CDR2 YNFKEQ. Trimming took 0 bases from V and 5 from J; bases not matched to a gene: 0. This CDR3 contains 14 residues. CDR3 in DNA: TGTGCCAGCAGCCAAGATAGCGGGGGGGAGACCCAGTACTTC. Translation: CASSQDSGGETQYF.

This sequence joins TRBV20-1 and TRBJ2-3; D assignment may be TRBD1 or TRBD2 (6 bases each). The CDR3 spans 16 residues. Deletions cut 4 bases from V and 4 bases from J, with 21 bases between. Germline V gene lookup returns CDR1 DFQATT and CDR2 SNEGSKA (reference sequence). The CDR3 coding sequence is TGCAGTGCTACCCGGAGAGGGGGGCTGAGCGCAGATACGCAGTATTTT. Its translation: CSATRRGGLSADTQYF.

The chain uses TRBV7-2 and TRBJ1-2; the D gene is possibly TRBD1 (5 bases). The germline V gene encodes CDR1 SGHTA and CDR2 FQGNSA. V dropped 5 bases and J dropped 3 bases, with 16 bases sitting between them. This CDR3 region has 15 residues. Here the CDR3 reads CASSLSDGGYYGYTF. For the CDR3, the DNA is TGTGCCAGCAGCCTATCGGACGGGGGATACTATGGCTACACCTTC.

The chain is built from TRBV27 and TRBJ2-1; 7 positions match TRBD2. The DNA end is a closer match to TRBJ2-7, so the J assignment may be wrong. Per germline, CDR1 MNHEY and CDR2 SMNVEV (reference sequence). This CDR3 has 15 amino acids. CDR3 sequence (DNA): TGTGCCAGCAGTTTAAAAGCGGGGCTGTACAATGAGCAGTACTTC. It translates to CASSLKAGLYNEQYF.

V usage is TRBV12-3 or TRBV12-4 and J usage is TRBJ2-1; 8 bases fit TRBD2. Trimming cost V 10 bases and J 9 bases; bases outside gene matches: 14. This CDR3 contains 14 residues. Written as DNA, the CDR3 is TGTGCCACCAATGCAGGGACTAGGGGTGGTGAGCAGTTCTTC. The encoded protein is CATNAGTRGGEQFF.

V usage is TRBV9 and J usage is TRBJ2-5; 11 positions agree with TRBD2. Germline CDR1 and CDR2: SGDLS and YYNGEE. This CDR3 comprises 16 residues. The J segment lost 11 bases and the V segment lost 0 bases, leaving 12 bases of the junction unmatched. The CDR3 sequence: CASSVGPLAGGAEQYF. In DNA form, the CDR3 reads TGTGCCAGCAGCGTAGGCCCCTTAGCGGGAGGGGCCGAACAGTACTTC. The complete variable domain, with remaining parts taken from reference TRBV9 and TRBJ2-5, reads DSGVTQTPKHLITATGQRVTLRCSPRSGDLSVYWYQQSLDQGLQFLIQYYNGEERAKGNILERFSAQQFPDLHSELNLSSLELGDSALYFCASSVGPLAGGAEQYFGPGTRLLVL.

The V call is TRBV7-9, the J call TRBJ1-6; 7 bases align to TRBD1. CDR1 is SEHNR and CDR2 is FQNEAQ in the germline V gene (reference sequence). CDR3 length equals 19 residues. Trimming removed 5 bases from V and 7 bases from J; junction bases left unmatched: 20. The CDR3 DNA reads as TGTGCCAGCAGCCTTAGCGATAGACAGGGTGGATATTTGAATTCACCCCTCCACTTT. It is translated as CASSLSDRQGGYLNSPLHF. Looking up the rest from reference TRBV7-9 and TRBJ1-6 gives the full variable domain: DTGVSQNPRHKITKRGQNVTFRCDPISEHNRLYWYRQTLGQGPEFLTYFQNEAQLEKSRLLSDRFSAERPKGSFSTLEIQRTEQGDSAMYLCASSLSDRQGGYLNSPLHFGNGTRLTVT.

This clonotype is a singleton in its sample. This chain connects TRBV20-1 to TRBJ2-5; possible D gene TRBD2, 7 bases. Looked up from germline, CDR1 is DFQATT and CDR2 is SNEGSKA (reference sequence). The CDR3 spans 14 residues. V was trimmed by 6 bases and J by 11 bases, leaving 25 bases between them. In DNA form, the CDR3 reads TGCAGTGCCCAGAGGGGGACTACCCACAATGAGCAGTACTTC. Its protein product is CSAQRGTTHNEQYF.

V usage is TRBV20-1 and J usage is TRBJ2-3, with a tentative D call TRBD1 (5 bases). CDR1 is DFQATT, CDR2 SNEGSKA, per germline (reference sequence). The V end was cut by 5 bases, the J end by 3 bases, with 18 bases between. The CDR3 spans 15 residues. The CDR3 is CSAGPLGAETDTQYF. The CDR3 nucleotides are TGCAGTGCTGGCCCTTTAGGGGCTGAAACAGATACGCAGTATTTT.

The chain combines TRBV27 with TRBJ1-4, with 8 positions matching TRBD1. The length of the CDR3 is 16 residues. Trimming cost V 5 bases and J 3 bases; bases outside gene matches: 8. Germline-derived CDR1 and CDR2 are MNHEY and SMNVEV (reference sequence). The CDR3 here is CASSPFGQGSNEKLFF. The CDR3 DNA reads TGTGCCAGCAGTCCCTTTGGACAGGGCTCTAATGAAAAACTGTTTTTT.

The chain has TRBV20-1 and TRBJ1-2; the match to TRBD1 covers 9 bases. The CDR3 loop spans 13 amino acids. CDR1 is DFQATT and CDR2 is SNEGSKA in the germline V gene (reference sequence). V lost 6 bases and J lost 4; bases outside the gene matches: 6. The CDR3 sequence: CSAADRGAYGYTF. As DNA, the CDR3 is TGCAGTGCCGCGGACAGGGGCGCCTATGGCTACACCTTC.

This clonotype was seen more than once but under ten times. The chain has TRBV27 and TRBJ1-2, with TRBD1 matching over 8 bases. The CDR3 loop spans 13 amino acids. Losses at the gene ends were 6 bases for V and 7 bases for J; bases not matched to a gene: 7. Looked up from germline, CDR1 is MNHEY and CDR2 is SMNVEV (reference sequence). In DNA form, the CDR3 reads TGTGCCAGCAGGGACAGGGCCTTTACTGGCTACACCTTC. It yields the protein CASRDRAFTGYTF.

Regarding this clonotype: One junction end disagrees with the germline gene, perhaps due to a read error. The rearrangement uses TRBV4-2 and TRBJ2-3, with 12 nucleotides matching TRBD2. Germline lookup yields CDR1 LGHNA and CDR2 YNFKEQ. CDR3 length: 18 amino acids. The DNA of the CDR3 is TGTGCCCGCAGCCAAGATCAACTAGCGGGGGGTTATACAGATACGCAGTATTTT. Its protein is CARSQDQLAGGYTDTQYF.

This chain uses TRBV28 with TRBJ1-6, with 9 nucleotides matching TRBD1. V was clipped by 6 bases and J by 0 bases; unmatched bases: 15. CDR3 length: 20 residues. The germline V gene has CDR1 MDHEN and CDR2 SYDVKM. The CDR3 DNA is TGTGCCAGCAGCTTACTCTCCCCCTCGACAGGGGGCTCCTATAATTCACCCCTCCACTTT. Translation: CASSLLSPSTGGSYNSPLHF.